This T cell receptor beta chain was sequenced during a study of T cell responses to AZD1222 COVID-19 vaccine. Per the germline V gene, CDR1 is ENHRY and CDR2 is SYGVKD. Trimming took 10 bases from V and 4 from J; bases not matched to a gene: 6. CDR3 length equals 12 residues. Repertoires were generated with immunoSEQ multiplex PCR, while TCRdb's copy carries only in-frame clones and drops some. The table records some 150,000 clones, around 93% of them present only once. The TCR originated in an adult in good health. Sample: peripheral blood, taken on day 0 of AZD1222 vaccination. The V call is TRBV10-3, the J call TRBJ1-2; 7 bases match TRBD1. The chain's CDR3 is CATTGQSYGYTF. For the CDR3, the DNA is TGTGCCACCACGGGACAGAGCTATGGCTACACCTTC.